The entry below gives a single T cell receptor (beta chain) sequence along with its context. There are 15 residues in the CDR3. The germline CDR1 and CDR2 sequences are SEHNR and FQNEAQ (reference sequence). V was clipped by 8 bases and J by 1 base; unmatched bases: 10. The data originate from a study of blood T cell repertoires in COVID-19. Libraries were prepared by immunoSEQ multiplex PCR; TCRdb keeps only in-frame clonotypes and omits some of them. The sample records roughly 200,000 clones, more than 75% being singletons. This clonotype originated in a man in his 60s who had recovered from COVID-19. This chain connects TRBV7-9 to TRBJ2-5; TRBD1 aligns across 7 bases. Sample: peripheral blood. In nucleotides, the CDR3 is TGTGCCAGCGGTCCCCTAGGGACAGCCCAAGAGACCCAGTACTTC. It yields the protein CASGPLGTAQETQYF.